This record concerns one T cell receptor beta chain sequence. V shed 5 bases and J 1 base; nucleotides not matched to a gene: 3. The CDR3 length is 14 residues. Germline V gene sequence: CDR1 SGHDN, CDR2 FVKESK. The sample originates from a study of blood T cell repertoires in COVID-19. For the study at large: The United States, Italy and Spain provided the acute and convalescent COVID-19 samples. The cDNA or gDNA used as material had been derived from T cells, B-cell-depleted T cells, or PBMCs.

In the study's own analysis: The authors estimated nucleated cell counts from reference gene primer amplification. Using immunoSEQ multiplex PCR, the repertoire was profiled, and TCRdb retains in-frame clones only, with some absent. From that table come the V and J calls and clone size; the DNA was used to work out D and trimming. The sample has roughly 80,000 clones, 90% to 95% seen once. The V and J genes are TRBV14 and TRBJ2-7; 9 bases line up with TRBD1. The receptor was isolated from a woman in her forties or fifties in a cohort sampled during active COVID-19. Sequencing used peripheral blood. For the CDR3, the DNA is TGTGCCAGCAGCGTCGGGACAGGGTCCTACGAGCAGTACTTC. It translates to CASSVGTGSYEQYF.